This T cell receptor beta chain appears in the sequencing data of a study of blood T cell repertoires in COVID-19 (dated by TCRdb to between 2020 and 2021). A note on the overall study: Samples from collaborators originated in the United States, Italy and Spain and spanned both the acute and convalescent phases of COVID-19. The prospective study material was composed of cDNA or gDNA derived from T cells, B-cell-depleted T cells, or PBMCs. Subjects who had been exposed to COVID-19, were actively infected with it, or had recovered from it provided the deeply sampled blood TCRbeta repertoires that made up the dataset. The repertoires were released in a freely available public database intended as a resource for research on the immune response to SARS-CoV-2. The samples were drawn from the first 160 participants of the ongoing ImmuneRACE study and from 1,254 subjects provided by 6 global collaborators. Nearly every sample came with metadata listing a de-identified subject ID, COVID-19 status, age in years and sex. HLA class I and class II types, where available, came from metadata supplied by the sample provider rather than from assay-based typing. Overall results and qualifications from the work: How much clinical and demographic metadata was included differed by source and by participant, and the metadata was provided uncurated.

The CDR3 covers 14 residues, taking in both the cysteine and the phenylalanine. The kept DNA is CDR3 alone, 42 bases in frame from the first base. From a lookup of the germline V gene, CDR1 and CDR2 are MDHEN and SYDVKM. For this chain, trimming is 5 bases at the V end and 12 bases at the J end, and the number of junction bases without a gene match is 13. Whole blood was collected in K2EDTA tubes by collaborating institutions according to the institutions' own protocols. Collaborator samples were shipped for TCRbeta analysis as frozen whole blood, isolated PBMCs, or DNA extracted from either sample type. A note on this clone: The specificity of this receptor is unknown. No base qualities exist here, and no much larger clone lies one base off it.

TCRbeta CDR3 regions were amplified from genomic DNA using the immunoSEQ Assay, a bias-controlled multiplex PCR. The authors processed their data as follows. The number of nucleated cells in each sample was estimated from the amplification of reference gene primers within the assay. To quantify the absolute abundance of each unique TCRbeta CDR3 rearrangement, sequence reads were collapsed and filtered. For each sample, productive Simpson clonality was calculated as the square root of Simpson's diversity index across productive rearrangements. Not all clones reach the TCRdb copy of this immuneACCESS table, which keeps in-frame sequences only. Checked studies attribute under half of the gap to unresolved V genes and leave the rest unexplained. Clonal size and the V and J genes are those of that table, whereas D and trimming came from the DNA. The table for this sample lists some 37,000 clones; 88% of them were counted only once. The ten biggest clones cover approximately 10% of the sample.

Material: peripheral blood. The TCR was taken from a woman between 65 and 79 years old with acute or convalescent COVID-19. The chain is assembled from TRBV28 and TRBJ1-2; 9 nucleotides in the junction match TRBD1. The CDR3: CASSISPGQGYHTF. The nucleotides read TGTGCCAGCAGTATTAGTCCGGGACAGGGATATCACACCTTC.